This entry is about one T cell receptor beta chain. TCRdb passed the reads through MiXCR, listing each CDR3 protein once. The table lists almost 550,000 distinct CDR3 sequences, more than 15% of them singletons. This sample is drawn from a study of T cell repertoires in cytomegalovirus infection. This clonotype was sampled from a human donor in good health (CMV status not recorded). Some clones in this sample may be carry-over from other donors' samples. The material sequenced was CD8+ T cells from PBMCs.

CDR3 DNA: TGTGCCATCTCAACTAGCGAAAGCTACGAGCAGTACTTC. Translating gives CAISTSESYEQYF. The chain has TRBV10-3 and TRBJ2-7, with 7 bases fitting TRBD2. The CDR3 has 13 residues. J gave up 3 bases and V 8 bases, and 7 bases lay outside the gene matches. Looked up from germline, CDR1 is ENHRY and CDR2 is SYGVKD.